The rows below give T cell receptor beta chains drawn from one sample of a study of T cell responses to AZD1222 COVID-19 vaccine. Data came from immunoSEQ multiplex PCR; TCRdb stores just in-frame clones and leaves some out. Here the sample spans some 74,000 clones, over 75% being singletons. Specimen: peripheral blood, collected on day 0 of AZD1222 vaccination. The receptors come from an adult in good health. CDR3s include the opening cysteine and the closing phenylalanine or tryptophan. D genes are given only for firm matches. Clone size is shown for a subset of rows, as once, few, many or a class of expanded clone.

J: TRBJ2-1
D: NA
V: TRBV19
size: NA
CDR3: CASSIMGEQFF
DNA: TGTGCCAGTAGTATAATGGGTGAGCAGTTCTTC

J: TRBJ1-1
D: NA
V: TRBV19
size: NA
CDR3: CASWDLGLNTEAFF
DNA: TGTGCCAGTTGGGACCTCGGCCTAAACACTGAAGCTTTCTTT

J: TRBJ2-7
D: NA
V: TRBV6-1
size: NA
CDR3: CASSESGGWDEQYF
DNA: TGTGCCAGCAGTGAGTCCGGGGGTTGGGACGAGCAGTACTTC

J: TRBJ1-3
D: NA
V: TRBV15
size: NA
CDR3: CATSRDRGSSGNTIYF
DNA: TGTGCCACCAGCAGGGATAGAGGGAGCTCTGGAAACACCATATATTTT

J: TRBJ2-7
D: NA
V: TRBV6-5
size: once
CDR3: CAIRDGIGEQYF
DNA: TGTGCCATCCGGGACGGGATCGGGGAGCAGTACTTC

J: TRBJ1-1
D: NA
V: TRBV27
size: NA
CDR3: CASSLDRLNTEAFF
DNA: TGTGCCAGCAGTTTAGACAGGTTGAACACTGAAGCTTTCTTT

J: TRBJ2-7
D: TRBD1
V: TRBV2
size: few
CDR3: CASSVSGTASYEQYF
DNA: TGTGCCAGCAGTGTGTCCGGGACAGCCTCCTACGAGCAGTACTTC

J: TRBJ1-2
D: TRBD1
V: TRBV27
size: NA
CDR3: CASSPRQGVYGYTF
DNA: TGTGCCAGCAGTCCTAGACAGGGAGTGTATGGCTACACCTTC

J: TRBJ1-2
D: TRBD1
V: TRBV4-1
size: NA
CDR3: CASSQDGTVNYGYTF
DNA: TGCGCCAGCAGCCAAGACGGGACAGTTAACTATGGCTACACCTTC

J: TRBJ2-1
D: TRBD2
V: TRBV6-6
size: NA
CDR3: CASSAELAGGSNEQFF
DNA: TGTGCCAGCAGTGCAGAACTAGCGGGAGGGTCAAATGAGCAGTTCTTC

J: TRBJ1-3
D: TRBD1
V: TRBV2
size: NA
CDR3: CASSRGQGTGNTIYF
DNA: TGTGCCAGCAGTCGGGGACAGGGGACGGGAAACACCATATATTTT

J: TRBJ2-1
D: NA
V: TRBV27
size: NA
CDR3: CASSVNEQFF
DNA: TGTGCCAGCAGTGTAAATGAGCAGTTCTTC

J: TRBJ2-1
D: NA
V: TRBV5-4
size: NA
CDR3: CASSLTGSSIAFF
DNA: TGTGCCAGCAGCTTAACAGGGTCCAGCATCGCGTTCTTC

J: TRBJ2-7
D: TRBD1
V: TRBV2
size: NA
CDR3: CASRDRGGYEQYF
DNA: TGTGCCAGCAGAGACAGGGGAGGCTACGAGCAGTACTTC

J: TRBJ2-3
D: NA
V: TRBV5-1
size: few
CDR3: CASSSTDTQYF
DNA: TGCGCCAGCAGTAGCACAGATACGCAGTATTTT

J: TRBJ2-1
D: NA
V: TRBV6-5
size: NA
CDR3: CASRGERYNEQFF
DNA: TGTGCCAGCAGGGGGGAGCGGTACAATGAGCAGTTCTTC

J: TRBJ2-5
D: NA
V: TRBV12-5
size: NA
CDR3: CASGPKGCKTETQYF
DNA: TGTGCTAGTGGTCCTAAAGGGTGTAAGACGGAGACCCAGTACTTC

J: TRBJ1-2
D: TRBD1
V: TRBV29-1
size: NA
CDR3: CSVEDQGGGSGYTF
DNA: TGCAGCGTTGAAGACCAGGGGGGCGGGTCTGGCTACACCTTC

J: TRBJ2-2
D: NA
V: TRBV5-4
size: NA
CDR3: CASSLGGRSTGELFF
DNA: TGTGCCAGCAGCTTGGGTGGGAGGAGCACCGGGGAGCTGTTTTTT

J: TRBJ1-6
D: NA
V: TRBV12-5
size: few
CDR3: CASGKDGSPLHF
DNA: TGTGCTAGTGGAAAGGACGGCTCACCCCTCCACTTT

J: TRBJ2-6
D: NA
V: TRBV7-8
size: NA
CDR3: CASSLNAAGANVLTF
DNA: TGTGCCAGCAGCTTAAACGCGGCAGGGGCCAACGTCCTGACTTTC

J: TRBJ1-1
D: NA
V: TRBV13
size: few
CDR3: CASSLKGPTVTEAFF
DNA: TGTGCCAGCAGCTTAAAGGGCCCGACGGTCACTGAAGCTTTCTTT

J: TRBJ2-7
D: NA
V: TRBV27
size: NA
CDR3: CASSLSAQLNEQYF
DNA: TGTGCCAGCAGTTTATCGGCGCAGCTGAACGAGCAGTACTTC

J: TRBJ1-2
D: NA
V: TRBV5-6
size: NA
CDR3: CASSLAAVTRKGYTF
DNA: TGTGCCAGCAGCTTGGCCGCCGTCACAAGGAAAGGCTACACCTTC

J: TRBJ2-3
D: NA
V: TRBV5-4
size: NA
CDR3: CASRDQGPSTDTQYF
DNA: TGTGCCAGCAGGGATCAGGGACCTAGCACAGATACGCAGTATTTT

J: TRBJ2-7
D: NA
V: TRBV6-5
size: NA
CDR3: CASRGRSYEQYF
DNA: TGTGCCAGCAGAGGCAGATCCTACGAGCAGTACTTC

J: TRBJ2-6
D: NA
V: TRBV4-1
size: NA
CDR3: CASSHAREANVLTF
DNA: TGCGCCAGCAGCCACGCTCGTGAGGCCAACGTCCTGACTTTC

J: TRBJ1-5
D: TRBD1
V: TRBV23-1
size: NA
CDR3: CASIFLWDRGLGQPQHF
DNA: TGCGCCAGCATCTTCCTTTGGGACAGGGGGCTGGGTCAGCCCCAGCATTTT

J: TRBJ2-7
D: TRBD1
V: TRBV6-1
size: once
CDR3: CASSAGGRDRGPRSSYEQYF
DNA: TGTGCCAGCAGTGCGGGCGGTCGGGACAGGGGGCCCCGAAGCTCCTACGAGCAGTACTTC

J: TRBJ1-1
D: NA
V: TRBV18
size: NA
CDR3: CASSPGVVSMEAFF
DNA: TGTGCCAGCTCACCAGGGGTAGTTTCGATGGAAGCTTTCTTT

J: TRBJ2-7
D: TRBD1
V: TRBV7-9
size: NA
CDR3: CASSLSKGAREQYF
DNA: TGTGCCAGCAGCTTATCAAAGGGGGCGCGGGAGCAGTACTTC

J: TRBJ1-2
D: NA
V: TRBV2
size: NA
CDR3: CASSRQDGYTF
DNA: TGTGCCAGCAGCCGACAGGATGGCTACACCTTC

J: TRBJ2-3
D: NA
V: TRBV14
size: NA
CDR3: CASSLRKGDTQYF
DNA: TGTGCCAGCAGCCTAAGGAAGGGGGATACGCAGTATTTT

J: TRBJ1-2
D: TRBD1
V: TRBV5-1
size: NA
CDR3: CASSLETGYGLDGYTF
DNA: TGCGCCAGCAGCTTGGAGACAGGGTATGGTTTGGATGGCTACACCTTC

J: TRBJ1-4
D: NA
V: TRBV5-5
size: NA
CDR3: CASSLEGTRTEKLFF
DNA: TGTGCCAGCAGCTTGGAGGGAACCCGTACTGAAAAACTGTTTTTT

J: TRBJ1-1
D: TRBD1
V: TRBV6-5
size: NA
CDR3: CATRTGQTEAFF
DNA: TGTGCCACCCGGACAGGGCAAACTGAAGCTTTCTTT

J: TRBJ1-2
D: NA
V: TRBV28
size: NA
CDR3: CASSPSTSESYTF
DNA: TGTGCCAGCAGTCCGAGCACCTCTGAGAGCTACACCTTC

J: TRBJ1-1
D: NA
V: TRBV30
size: NA
CDR3: CAWTREADLNTEAFF
DNA: TGTGCCTGGACCAGGGAGGCAGATCTCAACACTGAAGCTTTCTTT

J: TRBJ2-2
D: TRBD2
V: TRBV7-9
size: NA
CDR3: CASTLAGINTGELFF
DNA: TGTGCCAGCACTCTAGCGGGGATAAACACCGGGGAGCTGTTTTTT

J: TRBJ2-2
D: NA
V: TRBV2
size: NA
CDR3: CASSGGTGELFF
DNA: TGTGCCAGCAGTGGCGGAACCGGGGAGCTGTTTTTT

J: TRBJ2-2
D: TRBD1
V: TRBV2
size: few
CDR3: CASEQGAPQRNTGELFF
DNA: TGTGCCAGTGAACAGGGGGCGCCGCAAAGGAACACCGGGGAGCTGTTTTTT

J: TRBJ1-2
D: TRBD1
V: TRBV3-1/TRBV3-2
size: NA
CDR3: CASSHQDRGGGYTF
DNA: TGTGCCAGCAGCCATCAGGACAGGGGCGGCGGCTACACCTTC

J: TRBJ1-4
D: NA
V: TRBV10-1
size: NA
CDR3: CASSPRPGEKLFF
DNA: TGCGCCAGCAGCCCCAGACCGGGGGAAAAACTGTTTTTT

J: TRBJ1-1
D: TRBD1
V: TRBV29-1
size: NA
CDR3: CSVGQGGSTEAFF
DNA: TGCAGCGTCGGACAGGGGGGTTCAACTGAAGCTTTCTTT

J: TRBJ2-1
D: TRBD2
V: TRBV9
size: NA
CDR3: CASSDSSGSSYNEQFF
DNA: TGTGCCAGCAGCGATTCTAGCGGGAGCTCCTACAATGAGCAGTTCTTC

J: TRBJ1-3
D: NA
V: TRBV5-1
size: NA
CDR3: CASSPDAGTTIYF
DNA: TGCGCCAGCAGCCCGGACGCCGGAACGACCATATATTTT